Detailed here is one T cell receptor (beta chain). The authors reverse transcribed about 0.5 to 1 ug RNA with random hexamers. By means of immunoSEQ multiplex PCR, TCR beta CDR3 spanning 54 Vbeta and 13 Jbeta underwent amplification. Via MiXCR, TCRdb re-called the immunoSEQ multiplex PCR reads, giving one row per CDR3 protein. The sample has around 150,000 distinct CDR3 sequences; 95% are singletons. The data originate from a study of CD8 T cells in Susac syndrome. TEMRA cells were FACS-enriched, with CD8+ and CD4+ T cells isolated negatively. This TCR was recovered from a human donor with Susac syndrome. The sequenced sample consisted of CD4+ T cells from PBMCs.

For the CDR3, the DNA is TGCGCCAGCAGTCAATCTAAGGGACAGCCGGCAGACATTCAGTACTTC. Translation: CASSQSKGQPADIQYF. The V gene is TRBV23-1, the J gene TRBJ2-4, with TRBD1 matching over 7 bases. TRBV23-1 counts as an open reading frame of uncertain function. This CDR3 is 16 amino acids long. V lost 0 bases and J lost 8; bases outside the gene matches: 10.